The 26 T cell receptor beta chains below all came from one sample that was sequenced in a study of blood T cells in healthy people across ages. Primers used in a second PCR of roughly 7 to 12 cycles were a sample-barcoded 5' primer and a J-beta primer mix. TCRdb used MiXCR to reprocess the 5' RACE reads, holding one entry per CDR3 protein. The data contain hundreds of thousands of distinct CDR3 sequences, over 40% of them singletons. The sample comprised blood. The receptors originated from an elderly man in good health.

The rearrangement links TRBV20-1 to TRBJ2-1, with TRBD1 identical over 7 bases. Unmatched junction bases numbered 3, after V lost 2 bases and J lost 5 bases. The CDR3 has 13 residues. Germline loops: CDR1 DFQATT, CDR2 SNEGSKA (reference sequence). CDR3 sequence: CSARSGQNNEQFF. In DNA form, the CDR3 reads TGCAGTGCTAGATCGGGACAGAACAATGAGCAGTTCTTC.

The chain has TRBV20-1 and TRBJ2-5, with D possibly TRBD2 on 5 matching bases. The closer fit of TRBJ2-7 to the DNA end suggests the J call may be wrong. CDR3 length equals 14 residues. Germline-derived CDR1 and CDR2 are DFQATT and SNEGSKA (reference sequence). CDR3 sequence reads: CSARDRTGTYEQYF. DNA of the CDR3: TGCAGTGCTAGAGATCGGACCGGGACCTACGAGCAGTACTTC.

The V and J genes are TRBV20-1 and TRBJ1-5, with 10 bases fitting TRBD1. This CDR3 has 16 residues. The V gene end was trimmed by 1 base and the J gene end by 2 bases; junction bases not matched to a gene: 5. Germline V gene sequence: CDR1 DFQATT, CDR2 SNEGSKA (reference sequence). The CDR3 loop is CSARGRGTGGNQPQHF. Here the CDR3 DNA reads TGCAGTGCTAGAGGCCGCGGGACAGGGGGCAATCAGCCCCAGCATTTT.

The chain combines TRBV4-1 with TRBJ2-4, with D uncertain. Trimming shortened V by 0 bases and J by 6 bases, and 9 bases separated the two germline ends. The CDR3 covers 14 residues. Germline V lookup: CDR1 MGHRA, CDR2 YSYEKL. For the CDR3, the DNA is TGCGCCAGCAGCCAAGATGTCCCCGGAAACATTCAGTACTTC. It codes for CASSQDVPGNIQYF.

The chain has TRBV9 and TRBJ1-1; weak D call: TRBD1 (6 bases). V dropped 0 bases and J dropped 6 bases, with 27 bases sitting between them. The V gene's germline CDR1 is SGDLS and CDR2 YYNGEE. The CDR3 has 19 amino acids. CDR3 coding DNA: TGTGCCAGCAGCGTAGGTACCCACCCTACAGGGCCTAGGGCCGCTGAAGCTTTCTTT. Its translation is CASSVGTHPTGPRAAEAFF.

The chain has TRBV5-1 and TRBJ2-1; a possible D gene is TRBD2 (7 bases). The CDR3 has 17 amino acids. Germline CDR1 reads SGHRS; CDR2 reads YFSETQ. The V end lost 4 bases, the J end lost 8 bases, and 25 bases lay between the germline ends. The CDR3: CASSRDFSGGAVHEQFF. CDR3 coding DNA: TGCGCCAGCAGCCGAGATTTTAGTGGGGGGGCTGTTCATGAGCAGTTCTTC.

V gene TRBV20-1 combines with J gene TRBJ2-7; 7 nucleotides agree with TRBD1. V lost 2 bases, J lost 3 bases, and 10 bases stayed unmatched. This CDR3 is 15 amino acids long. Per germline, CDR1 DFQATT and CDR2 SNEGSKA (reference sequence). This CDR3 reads CSARSPDRAGYEQYF. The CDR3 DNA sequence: TGCAGTGCTAGATCCCCTGACAGGGCAGGCTACGAGCAGTACTTC.

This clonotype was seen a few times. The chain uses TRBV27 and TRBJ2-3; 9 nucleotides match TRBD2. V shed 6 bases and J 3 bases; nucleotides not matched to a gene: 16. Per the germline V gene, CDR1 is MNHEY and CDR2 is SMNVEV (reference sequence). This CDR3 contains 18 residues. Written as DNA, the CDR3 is TGTGCCAGCAGGCGCCATTCAAGAATAGCGGGAGCGACAGATACGCAGTATTTT. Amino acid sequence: CASRRHSRIAGATDTQYF.

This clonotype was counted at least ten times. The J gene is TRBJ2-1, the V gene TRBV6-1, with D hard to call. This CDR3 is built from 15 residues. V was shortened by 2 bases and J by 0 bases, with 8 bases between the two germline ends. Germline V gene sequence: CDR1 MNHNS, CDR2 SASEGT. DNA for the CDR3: TGTGCCAGCAGTGAAAGTACAGTCTCCTACAATGAGCAGTTCTTC. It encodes CASSESTVSYNEQFF.

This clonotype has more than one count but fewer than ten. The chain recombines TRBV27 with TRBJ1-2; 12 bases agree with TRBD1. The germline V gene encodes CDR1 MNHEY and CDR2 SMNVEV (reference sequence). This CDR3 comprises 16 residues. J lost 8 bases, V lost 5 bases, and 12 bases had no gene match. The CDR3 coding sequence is TGTGCCAGCAGTACAGCCGGGACAGGGGGCTTCAAGGGCTACACCTTC. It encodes CASSTAGTGGFKGYTF.

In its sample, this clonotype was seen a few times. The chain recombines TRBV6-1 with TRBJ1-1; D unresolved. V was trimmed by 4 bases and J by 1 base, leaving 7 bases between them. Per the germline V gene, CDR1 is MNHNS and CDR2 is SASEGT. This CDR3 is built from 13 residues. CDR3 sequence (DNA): TGTGCCAGCAGTGTGTCGAAGAACACTGAAGCTTTCTTT. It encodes CASSVSKNTEAFF.

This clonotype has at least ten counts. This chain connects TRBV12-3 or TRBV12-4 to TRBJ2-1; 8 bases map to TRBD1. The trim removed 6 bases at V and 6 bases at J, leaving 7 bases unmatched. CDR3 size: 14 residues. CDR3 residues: CASSPDRVGNEQFF. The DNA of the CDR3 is TGTGCCAGCAGCCCGGACAGGGTGGGCAATGAGCAGTTCTTC.

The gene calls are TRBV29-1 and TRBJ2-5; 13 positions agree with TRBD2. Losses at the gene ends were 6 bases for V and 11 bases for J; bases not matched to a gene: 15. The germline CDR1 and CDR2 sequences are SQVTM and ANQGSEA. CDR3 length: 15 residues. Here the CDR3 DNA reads TGCAGCGTGGGACTACTAGCGGGAGGGCTTAATGAGCAGTACTTC. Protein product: CSVGLLAGGLNEQYF.

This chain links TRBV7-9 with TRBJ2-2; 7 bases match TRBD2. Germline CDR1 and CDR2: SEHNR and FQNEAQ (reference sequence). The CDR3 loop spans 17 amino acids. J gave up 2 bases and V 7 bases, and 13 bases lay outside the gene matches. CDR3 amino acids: CASNPSGGLLNTGELFF. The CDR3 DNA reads TGTGCCAGCAATCCTAGCGGAGGCCTTCTCAACACCGGGGAGCTGTTTTTT.

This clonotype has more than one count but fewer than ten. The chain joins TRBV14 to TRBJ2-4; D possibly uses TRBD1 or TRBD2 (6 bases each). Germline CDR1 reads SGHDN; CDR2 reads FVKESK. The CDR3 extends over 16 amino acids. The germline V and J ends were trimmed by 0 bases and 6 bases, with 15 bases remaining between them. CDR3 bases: TGTGCCAGCAGCCAAGAACAACTGGGGGGCCGAAACATTCAGTACTTC. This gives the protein CASSQEQLGGRNIQYF.

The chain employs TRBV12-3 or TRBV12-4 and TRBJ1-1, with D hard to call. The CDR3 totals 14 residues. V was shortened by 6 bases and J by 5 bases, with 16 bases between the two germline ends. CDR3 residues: CASRSPGRITEAFF. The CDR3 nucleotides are TGTGCCAGCAGGTCCCCCGGCCGGATAACTGAAGCTTTCTTT.

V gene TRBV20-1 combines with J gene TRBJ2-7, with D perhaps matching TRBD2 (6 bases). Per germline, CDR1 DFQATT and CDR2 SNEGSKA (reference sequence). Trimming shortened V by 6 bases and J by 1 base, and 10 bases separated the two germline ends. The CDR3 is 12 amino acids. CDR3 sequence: CSAEGRSYEQYF. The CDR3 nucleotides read TGCAGTGCGGAGGGACGGTCCTACGAGCAGTACTTC.

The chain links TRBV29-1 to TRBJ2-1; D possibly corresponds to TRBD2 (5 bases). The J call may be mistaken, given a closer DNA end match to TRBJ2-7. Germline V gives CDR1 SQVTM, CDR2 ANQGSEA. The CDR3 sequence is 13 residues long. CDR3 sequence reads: CSVDKADYNEQYF. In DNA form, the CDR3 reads TGCAGCGTTGACAAGGCTGACTACAATGAGCAGTACTTC.

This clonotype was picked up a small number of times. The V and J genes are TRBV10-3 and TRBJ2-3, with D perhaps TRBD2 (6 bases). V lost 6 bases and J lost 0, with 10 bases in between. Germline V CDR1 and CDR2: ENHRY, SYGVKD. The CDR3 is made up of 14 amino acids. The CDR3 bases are TGTGCCATCAGGCTAGCGTCTAGCACAGATACGCAGTATTTT. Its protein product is CAIRLASSTDTQYF.

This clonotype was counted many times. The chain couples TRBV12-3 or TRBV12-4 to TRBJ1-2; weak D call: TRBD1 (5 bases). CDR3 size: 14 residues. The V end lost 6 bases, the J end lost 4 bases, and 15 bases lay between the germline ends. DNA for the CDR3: TGTGCCAGCAGCCGTAGGGGCGACACCTATGGCTACACCTTC. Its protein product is CASSRRGDTYGYTF.

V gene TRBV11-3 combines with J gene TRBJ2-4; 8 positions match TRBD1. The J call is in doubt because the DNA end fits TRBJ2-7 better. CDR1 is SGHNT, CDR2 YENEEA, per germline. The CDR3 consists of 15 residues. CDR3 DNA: TGTGCCAGCAGCCCGCGGACAGGGCGGATCCACGAGCAGTACTTC. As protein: CASSPRTGRIHEQYF.

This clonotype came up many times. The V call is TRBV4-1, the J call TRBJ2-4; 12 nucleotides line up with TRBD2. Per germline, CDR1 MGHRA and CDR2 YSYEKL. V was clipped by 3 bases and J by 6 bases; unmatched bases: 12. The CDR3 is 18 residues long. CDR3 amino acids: CASSHPRLAGEIPNIQYF. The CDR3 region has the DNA TGCGCCAGCAGCCACCCAAGACTAGCGGGGGAGATCCCAAACATTCAGTACTTC.

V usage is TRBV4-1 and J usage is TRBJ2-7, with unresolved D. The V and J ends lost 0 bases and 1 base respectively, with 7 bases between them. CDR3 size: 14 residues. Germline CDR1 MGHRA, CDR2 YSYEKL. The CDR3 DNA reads TGCGCCAGCAGCCAAGACTCGTCATCCTACGAGCAGTACTTC. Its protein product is CASSQDSSSYEQYF.

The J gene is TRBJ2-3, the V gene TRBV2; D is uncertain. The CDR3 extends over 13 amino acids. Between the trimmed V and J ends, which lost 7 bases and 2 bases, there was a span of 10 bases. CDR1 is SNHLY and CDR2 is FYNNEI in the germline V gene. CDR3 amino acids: CASNQVSTDTQYF. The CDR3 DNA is TGTGCCAGCAACCAGGTGTCCACAGATACGCAGTATTTT.

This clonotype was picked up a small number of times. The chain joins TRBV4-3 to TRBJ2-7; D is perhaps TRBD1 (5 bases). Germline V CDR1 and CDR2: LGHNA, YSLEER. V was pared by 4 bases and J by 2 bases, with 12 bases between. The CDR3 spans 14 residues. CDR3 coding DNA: TGCGCCAGCAGCCGGTCGGACAAGACCTACGAGCAGTACTTC. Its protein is CASSRSDKTYEQYF.

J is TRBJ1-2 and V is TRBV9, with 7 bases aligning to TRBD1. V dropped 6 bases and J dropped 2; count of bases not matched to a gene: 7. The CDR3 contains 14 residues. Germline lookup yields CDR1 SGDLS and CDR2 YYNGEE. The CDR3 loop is CASKKDRENYGYTF. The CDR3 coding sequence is TGTGCCAGCAAAAAAGACAGGGAAAACTATGGCTACACCTTC. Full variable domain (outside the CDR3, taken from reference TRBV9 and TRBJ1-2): DSGVTQTPKHLITATGQRVTLRCSPRSGDLSVYWYQQSLDQGLQFLIQYYNGEERAKGNILERFSAQQFPDLHSELNLSSLELGDSALYFCASKKDRENYGYTFGSGTRLTVV.